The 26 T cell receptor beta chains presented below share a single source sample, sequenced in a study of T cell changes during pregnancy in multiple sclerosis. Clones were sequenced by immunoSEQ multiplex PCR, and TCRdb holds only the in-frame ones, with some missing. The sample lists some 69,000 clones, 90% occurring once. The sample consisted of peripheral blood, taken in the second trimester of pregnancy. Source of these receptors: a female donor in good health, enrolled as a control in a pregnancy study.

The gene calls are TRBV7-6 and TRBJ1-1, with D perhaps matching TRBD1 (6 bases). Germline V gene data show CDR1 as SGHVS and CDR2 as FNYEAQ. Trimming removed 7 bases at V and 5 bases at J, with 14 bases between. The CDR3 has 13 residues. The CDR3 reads CASTSRQATEAFF. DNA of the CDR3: TGTGCCAGCACCTCCAGACAGGCAACTGAAGCTTTCTTT.

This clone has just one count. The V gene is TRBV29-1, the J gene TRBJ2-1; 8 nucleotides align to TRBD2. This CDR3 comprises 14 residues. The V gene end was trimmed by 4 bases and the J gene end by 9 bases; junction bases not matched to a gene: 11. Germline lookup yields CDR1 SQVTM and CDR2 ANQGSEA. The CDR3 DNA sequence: TGCAGCGTTGTGCGCGCACTAGCGGTTTCTGAGCAGTTCTTC. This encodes CSVVRALAVSEQFF.

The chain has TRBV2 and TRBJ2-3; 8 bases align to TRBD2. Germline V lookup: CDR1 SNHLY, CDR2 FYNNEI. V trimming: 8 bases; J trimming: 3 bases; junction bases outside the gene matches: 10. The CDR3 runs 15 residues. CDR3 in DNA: TGTGCCAGCGGTCGGGAGGGGATGGTAACAGATACGCAGTATTTT. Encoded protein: CASGREGMVTDTQYF.

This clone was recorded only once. The CDR3 spells CASSSLAGAAEQYF. The CDR3 bases are TGTGCCAGCAGCTCCCTAGCGGGAGCAGCCGAGCAGTACTTC. The chain links TRBV7-2 to TRBJ2-7; 10 nucleotides align to TRBD2. Trimming removed 4 bases from V and 6 bases from J; junction bases left unmatched: 6. The CDR3 is made up of 14 amino acids. Looked up from germline, CDR1 is SGHTA and CDR2 is FQGNSA.

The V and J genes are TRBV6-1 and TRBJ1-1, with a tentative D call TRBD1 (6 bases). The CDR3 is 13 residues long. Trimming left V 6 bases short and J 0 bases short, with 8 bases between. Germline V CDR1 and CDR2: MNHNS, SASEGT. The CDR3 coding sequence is TGTGCCAGCAGCGGACAGCTGAACACTGAAGCTTTCTTT. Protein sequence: CASSGQLNTEAFF.

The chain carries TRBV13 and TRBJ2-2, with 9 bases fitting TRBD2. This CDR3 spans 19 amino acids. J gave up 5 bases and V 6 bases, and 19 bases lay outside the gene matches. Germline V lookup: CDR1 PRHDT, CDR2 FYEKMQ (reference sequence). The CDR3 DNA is TGTGCCAGCAGACCTCCGGGACTAGCCTTTGGGAAACCGACCGGGGAGCTGTTTTTT. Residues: CASRPPGLAFGKPTGELFF.

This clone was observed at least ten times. The CDR3 loop is CASSPRGTDYGYTF. CDR3 DNA sequence: TGTGCCAGCAGCCCCCGGGGGACAGACTATGGCTACACCTTC. The chain carries TRBV27 and TRBJ1-2; 7 bases are shared with TRBD1. The J segment lost 3 bases and the V segment lost 6 bases, leaving 7 bases of the junction unmatched. Germline CDR1 reads MNHEY; CDR2 reads SMNVEV (reference sequence). The CDR3 loop spans 14 amino acids.

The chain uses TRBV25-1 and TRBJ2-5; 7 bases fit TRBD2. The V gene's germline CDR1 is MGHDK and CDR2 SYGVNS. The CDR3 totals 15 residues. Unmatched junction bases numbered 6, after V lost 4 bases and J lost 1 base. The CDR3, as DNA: TGTGCCAGCAGTGGTCTAGCGGAGGTCCAAGAGACCCAGTACTTC. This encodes CASSGLAEVQETQYF. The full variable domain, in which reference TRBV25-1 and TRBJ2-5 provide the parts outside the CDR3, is EADIYQTPRYLVIGTGKKITLECSQTMGHDKMYWYQQDPGMELHLIHYSYGVNSTEKGDLSSESTVSRIRTEHFPLTLESARPSHTSQYLCASSGLAEVQETQYFGPGTRLLVL.

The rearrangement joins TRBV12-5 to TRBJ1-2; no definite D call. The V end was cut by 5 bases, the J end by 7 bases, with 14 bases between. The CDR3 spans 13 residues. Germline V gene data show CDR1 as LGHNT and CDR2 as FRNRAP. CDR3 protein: CASGLTLRSGYTF. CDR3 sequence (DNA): TGTGCTAGTGGTCTAACACTGCGGAGTGGCTACACCTTC.

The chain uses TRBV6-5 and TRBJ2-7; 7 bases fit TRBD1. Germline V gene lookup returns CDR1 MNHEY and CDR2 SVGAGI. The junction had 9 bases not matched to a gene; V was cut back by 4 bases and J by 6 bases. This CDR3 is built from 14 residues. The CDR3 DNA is TGTGCCAGCAGTTCCCCGGGACAGAGGGGCGAGCAGTACTTC. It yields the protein CASSSPGQRGEQYF.

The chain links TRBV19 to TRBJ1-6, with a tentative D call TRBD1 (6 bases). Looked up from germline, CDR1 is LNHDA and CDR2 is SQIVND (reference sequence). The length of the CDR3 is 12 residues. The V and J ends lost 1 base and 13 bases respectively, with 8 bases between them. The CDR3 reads CASSIGTGPLHF. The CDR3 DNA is TGTGCCAGTAGTATAGGCACAGGGCCCCTCCACTTT.

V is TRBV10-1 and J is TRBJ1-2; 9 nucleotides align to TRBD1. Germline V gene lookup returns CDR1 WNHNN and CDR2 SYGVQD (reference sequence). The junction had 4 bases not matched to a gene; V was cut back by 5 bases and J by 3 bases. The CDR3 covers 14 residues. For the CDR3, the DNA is TGCGCCAGCAGTCGGACAGGGGACCACTATGGCTACACCTTC. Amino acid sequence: CASSRTGDHYGYTF.

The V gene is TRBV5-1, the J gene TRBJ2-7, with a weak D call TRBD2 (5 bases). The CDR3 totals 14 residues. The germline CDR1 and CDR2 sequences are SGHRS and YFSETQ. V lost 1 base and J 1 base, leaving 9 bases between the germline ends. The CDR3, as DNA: TGCGCCAGCAGCTTGTCGGACTCTTCCTACGAGCAGTACTTC. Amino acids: CASSLSDSSYEQYF.

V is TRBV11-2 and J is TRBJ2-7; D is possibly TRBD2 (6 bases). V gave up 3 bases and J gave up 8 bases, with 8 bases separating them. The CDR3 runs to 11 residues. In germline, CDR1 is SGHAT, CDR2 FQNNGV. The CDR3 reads CASSLTSKQYF. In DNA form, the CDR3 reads TGTGCCAGCAGCTTGACTAGTAAGCAGTACTTC.

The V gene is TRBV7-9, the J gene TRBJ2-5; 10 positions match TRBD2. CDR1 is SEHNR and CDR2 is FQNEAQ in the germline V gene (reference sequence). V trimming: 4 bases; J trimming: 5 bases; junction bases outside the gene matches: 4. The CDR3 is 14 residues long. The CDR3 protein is CASSSAGGRETQYF. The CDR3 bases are TGTGCCAGCAGCTCAGCGGGAGGGCGCGAGACCCAGTACTTC.

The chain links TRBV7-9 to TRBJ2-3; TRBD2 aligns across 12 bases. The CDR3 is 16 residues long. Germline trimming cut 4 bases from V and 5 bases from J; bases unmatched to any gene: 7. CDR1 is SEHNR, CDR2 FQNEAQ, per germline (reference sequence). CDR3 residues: CASSSRLAGAGDTQYF. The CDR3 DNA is TGTGCCAGCAGCTCCCGACTAGCGGGGGCGGGAGATACGCAGTATTTT.

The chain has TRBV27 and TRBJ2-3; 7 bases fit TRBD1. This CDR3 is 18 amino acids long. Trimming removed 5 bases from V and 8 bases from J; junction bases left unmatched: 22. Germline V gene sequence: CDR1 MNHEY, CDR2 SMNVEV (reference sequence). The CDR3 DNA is TGTGCCAGCAGTCCCCGTAAGTTCGACAGGGCGAGTAGTGGTACGCAGTATTTT. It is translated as CASSPRKFDRASSGTQYF.

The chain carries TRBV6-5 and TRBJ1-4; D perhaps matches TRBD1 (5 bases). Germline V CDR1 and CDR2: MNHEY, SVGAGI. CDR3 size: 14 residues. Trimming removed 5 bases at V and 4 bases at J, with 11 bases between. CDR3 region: CASSGPGGNEKLFF. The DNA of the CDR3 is TGTGCCAGCAGTGGACCCGGGGGTAATGAAAAACTGTTTTTT.

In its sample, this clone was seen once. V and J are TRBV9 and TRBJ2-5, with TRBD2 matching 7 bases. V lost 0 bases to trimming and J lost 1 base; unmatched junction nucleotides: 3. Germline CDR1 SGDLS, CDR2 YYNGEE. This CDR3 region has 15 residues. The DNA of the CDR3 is TGTGCCAGCAGCGTAGGTAGGACTAGCCAAGAGACCCAGTACTTC. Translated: CASSVGRTSQETQYF.

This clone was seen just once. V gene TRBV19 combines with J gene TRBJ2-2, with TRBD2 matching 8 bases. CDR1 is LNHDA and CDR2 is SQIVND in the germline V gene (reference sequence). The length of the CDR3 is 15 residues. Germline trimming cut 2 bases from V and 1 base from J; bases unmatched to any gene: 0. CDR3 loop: CASSISGGNTGELFF. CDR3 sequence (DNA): TGTGCCAGTAGTATAAGCGGGGGGAACACCGGGGAGCTGTTTTTT.

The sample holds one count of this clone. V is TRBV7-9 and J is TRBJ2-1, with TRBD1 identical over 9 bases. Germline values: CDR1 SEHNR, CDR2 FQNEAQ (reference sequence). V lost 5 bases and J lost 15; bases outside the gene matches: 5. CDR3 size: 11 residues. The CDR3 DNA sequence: TGTGCCAGCAGCCCGGGACAGGGCTTGTTCTTC. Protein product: CASSPGQGLFF.

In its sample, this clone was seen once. The CDR3 region has the DNA TGTGCCAGCAGCCAAGTAGGAGGGCTGGAAGCTTTCTTT. It translates to CASSQVGGLEAFF. V and J are TRBV4-2 and TRBJ1-1; D is undetermined. V lost 1 base, J lost 8 bases, and 11 bases lay in between. Germline V gene sequence: CDR1 LGHNA, CDR2 YNFKEQ. This CDR3 is built from 13 residues.

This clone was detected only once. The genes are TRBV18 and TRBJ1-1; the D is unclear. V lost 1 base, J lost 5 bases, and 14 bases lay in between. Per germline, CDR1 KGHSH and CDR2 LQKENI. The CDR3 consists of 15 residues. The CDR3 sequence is CASSPRVTGNTEAFF. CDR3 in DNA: TGTGCCAGCTCACCACGGGTGACGGGGAATACTGAAGCTTTCTTT.

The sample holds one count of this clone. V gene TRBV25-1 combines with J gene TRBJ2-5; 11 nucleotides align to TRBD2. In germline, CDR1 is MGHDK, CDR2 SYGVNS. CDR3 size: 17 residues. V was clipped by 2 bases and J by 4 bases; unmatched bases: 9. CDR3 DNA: TGTGCCAGCAGTGAAATAGCGGGGGGGTTCGTCGGAGAGACCCAGTACTTC. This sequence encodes CASSEIAGGFVGETQYF.

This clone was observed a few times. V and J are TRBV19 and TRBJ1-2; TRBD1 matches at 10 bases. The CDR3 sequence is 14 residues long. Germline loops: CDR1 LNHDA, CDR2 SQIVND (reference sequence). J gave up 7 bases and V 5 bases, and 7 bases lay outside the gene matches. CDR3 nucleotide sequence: TGTGCCAGTAGTCTGGGACAGGGGATGGGTGGCTACACCTTC. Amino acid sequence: CASSLGQGMGGYTF.

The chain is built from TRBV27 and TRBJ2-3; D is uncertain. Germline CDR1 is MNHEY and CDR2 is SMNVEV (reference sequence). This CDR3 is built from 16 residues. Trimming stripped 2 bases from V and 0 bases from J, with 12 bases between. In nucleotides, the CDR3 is TGTGCCAGCAGTTTAAGTACATACTATAGCACAGATACGCAGTATTTT. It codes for CASSLSTYYSTDTQYF.